Listed below are T cell receptor beta chains from one sample, sequenced in a study of CD8 T cells in ankylosing spondylitis. TCRdb re-called the 5' RACE reads through MiXCR, storing one row per CDR3 protein. The sample records 250,000 to 400,000 distinct CDR3 sequences, roughly 12% being singletons. Sequenced: blood, either unsorted or a sorted T cell fraction (not recorded which). These TCRs come from a female donor with ankylosing spondylitis or in good health (not recorded which). The CDR3 runs from the conserved cysteine through the conserved F or W. The D gene is left open where the match is weak. The size entry is marked missing in some rows and otherwise reads once, few, many or a size class.

TRBJ2-2	-	many	TRBV12-3/TRBV12-4	CASSLGLAIGELFF	TGTGCCAGCAGTTTAGGGTTAGCGATCGGGGAGCTGTTTTTT
TRBJ1-1	-	many	TRBV5-1	CASSLVPEVMNTEAFF	TGCGCCAGCAGCTTGGTCCCTGAGGTCATGAACACTGAAGCTTTCTTT
TRBJ1-4	-	many	TRBV20-1	CSAARDEKLFF	TGCAGTGCGGCGCGGGATGAAAAACTGTTTTTT
TRBJ2-6	-	few	TRBV3-1	CASRKSSGANVLTF	TGTGCCAGCAGAAAGAGCTCTGGGGCCAACGTCCTGACTTTC
TRBJ2-2	TRBD2	few	TRBV7-2	CASRESGTTRGELFF	TGTGCCAGCAGGGAGAGCGGGACGACCAGGGGGGAGCTGTTTTTT
TRBJ2-5	-	-	TRBV5-5	CASSDARLVPQYF	TGTGCCAGCAGCGATGCAAGACTCGTGCCCCAGTACTTC
TRBJ2-1	-	few	TRBV20-1	CSARGLARHEQFF	TGCAGTGCTAGAGGGCTAGCAAGGCATGAGCAGTTCTTC
TRBJ2-1	-	many	TRBV11-2	CASSLGLGGEQFF	TGTGCCAGCAGCTTGGGTCTTGGGGGTGAGCAGTTCTTC
TRBJ2-3	TRBD2	few	TRBV28	CASSFSAGGPGTQYF	TGTGCCAGCAGTTTTTCAGCGGGGGGCCCTGGTACGCAGTATTTT
TRBJ2-1	-	many	TRBV10-3	CAISGGIGDEQFF	TGTGCCATCAGTGGAGGGATTGGGGATGAGCAGTTCTTC
TRBJ1-1	TRBD1	many	TRBV24-1	CATSDNRQGSTEAFF	TGTGCCACCAGTGATAACCGACAGGGCTCCACTGAAGCTTTCTTT
TRBJ2-1	-	few	TRBV27	CASSLRARNYNEQFF	TGTGCCAGCAGTTTACGGGCACGTAACTACAATGAGCAGTTCTTC
TRBJ2-7	-	many	TRBV5-1	CASSSRQDPAGEQYF	TGCGCCAGCAGCTCTCGACAGGACCCTGCCGGCGAGCAGTACTTC
TRBJ1-4	TRBD1	few	TRBV12-3/TRBV12-4	CASSPLLGTGEDEKLFF	TGTGCCAGCAGTCCATTGCTCGGGACAGGGGAGGATGAAAAACTGTTTTTT
TRBJ2-3	-	many	TRBV29-1	CSVEDGIFSTDTQYF	TGCAGCGTTGAAGATGGGATATTCAGCACAGATACGCAGTATTTT
TRBJ2-1	-	few	TRBV5-1	CASSSGRIEQFF	TGCGCCAGCAGCTCCGGACGGATCGAGCAGTTCTTC